One TCR beta chain is described in this entry. The antigen it recognizes is unknown. Base qualities are not recorded, but no much larger clone differs from it by a single base. The cohort consisted of 650 to 850 healthy bone marrow donors. At the time of sampling, all cohort members were nominally healthy, though unrecorded immune exposures were likely present. The donor tested CMV seronegative and was one of the 352 seronegative cohort members. Each donor provided a peripheral blood sample, and peripheral blood mononuclear cells were used for TCR beta sequencing. Genomic DNA was extracted from the blood cell samples with the Qiagen DNeasy Blood Extraction Kit. This sample was included in a study of cytomegalovirus exposure and HLA in healthy donors (dated by TCRdb to the late 2010s). Background for the entire study: According to an earlier analysis of a few hundred of the donors, about 179 million T cells yielded 95 million to 140 million unique TCR beta sequences and 276 Gb of sequence data. An early release that covered roughly 600 HLA-typed donors contained approximately 300 gigabases of sequencing data and 85 million to 100 million unique TCR sequences. The genetic ancestry cluster associated with self-reported Caucasian donors included 65% to 90% of the roughly 400 genotyped donors. The study aimed to test whether signatures of past pathogen exposure could be identified by cataloging public T cell receptors. Using immunosequencing, the study profiled T cell repertoires from fewer than 700 subjects and related those repertoires to cytomegalovirus serostatus. Along with the approximately 670-subject first cohort, a separate validation cohort of over a hundred different subjects was used. High-throughput TCR immunosequencing, statistical association of individual TCRs with disease status, and machine learning were combined to predict cytomegalovirus infection status. A later analysis re-examined previously published TCR beta repertoires from just over 650 donors and added high-resolution HLA genotyping to investigate patterns of TCR occurrence. Rather than using new phenotypic data, the later analysis identified candidate immune exposures from TCR beta sequences and from how often those sequences occurred across donors. An earlier analysis of 587 of the donors used high-throughput TCR beta sequencing to judge whether each TCR beta V gene segment behaved as functional or pseudogenic. Alongside the repertoire data, information on donor age, sex, ethnicity and CMV serostatus was compiled. Genome-wide SNP genotypes for about 65% of the roughly 700 donors were used in a later genetic analysis, which treated that subset as a discovery cohort. Every repertoire in the discovery cohort had been generated on one and the same sequencing platform. Both class I and class II loci were covered by HLA typing, at four-digit resolution. Typing coverage varied by locus: roughly 629-640 donors for A, B, C, DRB1 and DQB1; 522 for DQA1; approximately 570 for DPA1; under 490 for DPB1. About five DR-DQ haplotypes were treated as single units for association and clustering because of strong linkage in the cohort. Across about 380 genotyped donors of the cohort, an average of about 240,000 unique TCR beta nucleotide sequences per donor were sequenced, and roughly 20% of those sequences were non-productive. The paper's findings and limits, for the study overall: Most CMV-associated TCR beta chains appeared to be HLA-restricted in a later analysis, and the HLA associations seemed to be driven largely by CMV exposure. Linkage disequilibrium might explain the correlated functional status among segregating V segments, but an unknown experimental factor could not be ruled out. In a later analysis, the rate of TCR association differed among HLA loci, with DRB1 alleles having the most associated TCRs and HLA-C alleles having the fewest. Cytomegalovirus status was reported to be diagnosed by the classifier with high specificity and sensitivity in both the original and validation cohorts. Presence/absence analyses assumed roughly uniform sequencing depth across donors, an assumption that may not hold. Because some donors lacked HLA typing at each locus, the association tests relied only on the typed subset. Several of the top co-occurrence clusters appeared to be linked to parvovirus B19, influenza, CMV and Epstein-Barr virus, according to a later analysis. In this cohort, only TCR beta chains were sequenced, and detectable features were limited by the absence of alpha or paired-chain data. An association between a missense DCLRE1C variant and V-gene and J-gene trimming of TCR beta chains was found in a later genetic analysis and replicated in an independent cohort. In an earlier analysis of approximately 590 of the donors, most TCR beta V segments appeared in productive rearrangements about 87% or about 30% of the time, broadly matching IMGT annotations. Immune exposure information for the cohort was limited to CMV serostatus. The authors suggested that the approach could potentially be extended to other disease states and immunological phenotypes. Compared with the roughly 600-donor mean, donors in an Asian-associated ancestry cluster had fewer N-insertions in productive TCRs, according to a later genetic analysis. Most TCR sequences were observed very rarely across donors, whereas some public TCRs were present in many individuals. When HLA alleles, especially DR and DQ, strongly co-occurred, attributing TCR associations to individual alleles was difficult. A later analysis associated 15,000 to 20,000 TCR beta sequences with specific HLA alleles at a false discovery rate of 0.05. Approximately 18 rarely observed V segments, including chromosome 9 orphons, were excluded from the earlier analysis of about 600 of the donors because counts were too low. A further reported finding was that TCR beta sequences accurately predicted the HLA-A and HLA-B alleles for most subjects in the first cohort. The study listed 150 to 200 TCR beta chains as associated with cytomegalovirus. In a later analysis, HLA-associated TCR beta chains were found to be more clonally expanded and to have lower generation probabilities than equally common non-associated chains. A group of highly shared sequence variants was considered likely to be a technical artifact of the sequencing pipeline. In vitro tests confirmed that a few of the cytomegalovirus-associated TCR beta chains recognize cytomegalovirus antigens. The 87-base-pair reads could not distinguish some IMGT-functional V segments, including TRBV6-2 and TRBV6-3, so those segments were excluded.

The CDR3 sequence holds 14 residues, the cysteine and phenylalanine included. Left in the record is the CDR3 DNA by itself, 42 bases read in frame from the first base. Germline trimming amounts to 4 bases on V and 5 bases on J, with 4 as the count of junction bases outside the gene matches. The germline V gene yields MRHNA for CDR1 and SNTAGT for CDR2. To prepare the library, the immunoSEQ multiplex PCR assay was applied. For the multiplex PCR, a mixture combining 60 forward primers for TCR Vbeta segments and 13 reverse primers for TCR Jbeta segments was used. The CDR3 region of rearranged TCR beta genes was amplified from genomic DNA by a multiplex PCR assay. Amplified TCR beta libraries were sequenced as 87-base-pair reads on the Illumina HiSeq System. Per the source publication's procedure: Across the 700 or so repertoires, a later analysis counted 60 million to 90 million unique TCR beta chains, roughly 11 million of which were shared by at least two donors. Raw reads were error-corrected and collapsed into unique sequences with a nearest-neighbor algorithm that merged closely related sequences to remove PCR and sequencing errors. CDR3 sequences were aligned to IMGT reference sequences to assign V, D and J gene segments. Each retained sequence needed at least a six-nucleotide match to both a V gene segment and a J gene segment. A rearrangement was called productive if the CDR3 had no stop codons and remained in frame with V and J, and every other rearrangement was called non-productive. CDR3 was defined by IMGT convention, running from the second conserved V-encoded cysteine to the conserved J-encoded phenylalanine. Sequences without an unambiguous match to a single V gene segment were excluded from the earlier analysis of about 630 of the donors. An earlier analysis of fewer than 750 of the donors classified V segments as functional when productive rearrangements were above 56.7% and as segregating when the standard deviation between donors was above 5%. A statistical classification framework was built to diagnose cytomegalovirus status from the catalog of TCR beta chain sequences. A later analysis assigned V and J genes by comparing TCR nucleotide sequences with IMGT/GENE-DB human TR gene sequences. The TCRdist pipeline was used in a later analysis to assign CDR3 sequences and most-parsimonious VDJ recombination scenarios. A later analysis defined each TCR beta chain by its CDR3 amino acid sequence plus V-gene family, and excluded reads lacking a unique V-gene family. As a way to deal with suspected cross-contamination and a sequencing artifact, a later analysis dropped 592 nucleotide sequences that were highly shared and had low generation probability. For each public chain, a later analysis derived a clonal expansion index from normalized ranks of inferred template counts within each repertoire. Generation probabilities in a later analysis came from a VDJ recombination model fitted to out-of-frame rearrangements, and those results were checked against IGoR. In a later analysis, TCR-TCR, TCR-HLA and TCR-CMV co-occurrence was scored with hypergeometric tests, and a repertoire-size bias correction was applied to TCR pairs. False discovery rates were estimated in a later analysis by permuting HLA or CMV assignments 20 times. In a later analysis, co-occurring TCRs were grouped with DBSCAN, and TCRdist sequence similarity was added when clustering was performed within HLA-allele-positive subsets. Co-occurrence clustering excluded repertoires with fewer than 30,000 or more than 120,000 public chains, plus five with anomalous nucleotide sharing. TCRdb stores this immuneACCESS table with in-frame sequences only. Part of the clones is absent; in the studies checked, under half of the shortfall reflects unresolved V genes, and no reason is known for the rest. The DNA was the basis for D and trimming; V, J and clone size are from that table. The sample has roughly 250,000 clones on record, about 80% of them singletons. Together, the top ten hold about 0.3% of the sample.

The sequence came from a girl aged 2 to 10 in good health and CMV-seronegative. The sequence is built from TRBV6-4 and TRBJ2-2; 7 nucleotides in the junction match TRBD2. Source material: PBMCs. The sequenced DNA: TGTGCCAGCAGTGTTACGCGGGGGACCGGGGAGCTGTTTTTT. It translates to CASSVTRGTGELFF.